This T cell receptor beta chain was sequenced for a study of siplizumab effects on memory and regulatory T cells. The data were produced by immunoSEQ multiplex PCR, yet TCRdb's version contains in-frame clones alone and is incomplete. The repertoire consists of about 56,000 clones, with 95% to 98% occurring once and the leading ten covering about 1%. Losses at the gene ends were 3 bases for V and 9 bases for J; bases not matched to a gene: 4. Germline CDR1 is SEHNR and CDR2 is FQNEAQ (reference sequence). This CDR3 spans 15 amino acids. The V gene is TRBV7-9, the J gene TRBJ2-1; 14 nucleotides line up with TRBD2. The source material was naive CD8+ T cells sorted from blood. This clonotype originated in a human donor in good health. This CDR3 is CASSFGTSGSVEQFF. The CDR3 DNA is TGTGCCAGCAGCTTCGGGACTAGCGGGAGTGTTGAGCAGTTCTTC.